These T cell receptor beta chains were read from a single sample in a study of molecular identifiers for immune sequencing clone quantification. MiXCR, applied by TCRdb to the PCR reads, yields one record per CDR3 protein. The sample lists about 500,000 distinct CDR3 sequences, roughly 23% occurring once. Sequenced: naive CD8+ T cells from blood, with Jurkat cell RNA spiked in. Receptors originate from a human donor in good health. Some libraries in this study had Jurkat cell RNA spiked in. Each CDR3 is given with its conserved first and last residue. D genes are given only for firm matches. Clone size is shown for a subset of rows, as once, few, many or a class of expanded clone.

v_call	clone_size	d_call	j_call	cdr3_aa	cdr3_nt
TRBV7-2	few	TRBD2	TRBJ2-7	CASSLGERGVYEQYF	TGTGCCAGCAGCTTAGGGGAGCGGGGGGTCTACGAGCAGTACTTC
TRBV29-1	many	TRBD2	TRBJ2-2	CSVDVAGDTGELFF	TGCAGCGTTGATGTAGCGGGAGACACCGGGGAGCTGTTTTTT
TRBV12-3/TRBV12-4	-	-	TRBJ2-2	CASSFLSLTGELFF	TGTGCCAGCAGTTTCCTCAGCCTAACCGGGGAGCTGTTTTTT
TRBV20-1	-	TRBD2	TRBJ2-5	CSAKAGDARETQYF	TGCAGTGCCAAGGCGGGAGATGCGAGGGAGACCCAGTACTTC
TRBV30	few	-	TRBJ2-3	CAWSATGSTDTQYF	TGTGCCTGGAGTGCGACAGGTTCCACAGATACGCAGTATTTT
TRBV9	-	TRBD1	TRBJ1-5	CASSAYDRAQPQHF	TGTGCCAGCAGCGCCTACGACAGGGCCCAGCCCCAGCATTTT
TRBV6-2/TRBV6-3	-	TRBD2	TRBJ2-1	CASSLMGLAGGYLSEQFF	TGTGCCAGCAGTTTGATGGGACTAGCGGGAGGGTATTTGAGTGAGCAGTTCTTC
TRBV30	-	-	TRBJ1-1	CACGSSLQLNAEAFF	TGTGCCTGCGGGTCCTCCTTACAACTAAACGCTGAAGCCTTCTTT
TRBV6-6	-	-	TRBJ2-1	CARSYLGLPDEQFF	TGTGCCCGCAGTTACCTTGGCCTTCCGGATGAGCAGTTCTTC
TRBV7-6	many	-	TRBJ1-1	CASSLAGPNTEAFF	TGTGCCAGCAGCTTAGCGGGGCCGAACACTGAAGCTTTCTTT
TRBV3-1	many	-	TRBJ2-7	CASSPLGGGYHEQYF	TGTGCCAGCAGCCCTCTCGGAGGGGGCTACCACGAGCAGTACTTC
TRBV11-2	many	-	TRBJ1-3	CASSLGRTSGNTIYF	TGTGCCAGCAGCTTAGGGCGGACCTCTGGAAACACCATATATTTT
TRBV28	many	-	TRBJ2-7	CASEGGTYEQYF	TGTGCCAGCGAGGGCGGGACCTACGAGCAGTACTTC
TRBV11-3	few	-	TRBJ2-3	CASSLEPGISTDTQYF	TGTGCCAGCAGCTTAGAACCAGGGATAAGCACAGATACGCAGTATTTT
TRBV5-1	-	-	TRBJ2-7	CASSLDSRIHEQYF	TGCGCCAGCAGCTTGGACAGTAGAATACACGAGCAGTACTTC